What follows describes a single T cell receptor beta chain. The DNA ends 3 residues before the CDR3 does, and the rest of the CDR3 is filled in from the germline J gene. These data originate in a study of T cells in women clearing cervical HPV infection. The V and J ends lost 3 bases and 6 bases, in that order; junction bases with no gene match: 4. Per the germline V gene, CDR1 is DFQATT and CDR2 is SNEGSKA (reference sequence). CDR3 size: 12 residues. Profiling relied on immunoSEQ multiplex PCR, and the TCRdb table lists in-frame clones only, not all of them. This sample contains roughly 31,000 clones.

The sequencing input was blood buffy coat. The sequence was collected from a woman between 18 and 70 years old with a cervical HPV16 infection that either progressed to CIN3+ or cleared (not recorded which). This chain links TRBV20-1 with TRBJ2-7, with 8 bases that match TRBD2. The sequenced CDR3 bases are TGCAGTGCTAGGTTTCGGGGGGGCGAG. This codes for CSARFRGGE. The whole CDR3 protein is CSARFRGGEQYF.